This T cell receptor beta chain is drawn from a study of regulatory T cells in long-lasting Graves disease. The wider study: Antithyroid drugs had been taken under 3 months by newly diagnosed Graves' patients.

Arm-PCR of CDR3 regions and iRepertoire HTBI primers were used to build TCR beta libraries. TCRdb fed the multiplex PCR reads into MiXCR, producing one record per CDR3 protein. The profile shows just over 600,000 distinct CDR3 sequences, roughly 16% of them singletons. Worth noting for this clonotype: This may arise from a read error, as a much more abundant clone is one base away.

This sample's time point: newly diagnosed GD, antithyroid drugs for less than 3 months. RNA isolated from PBMCs was used to make the TCR library. The same sample was also studied in work on T cells in Graves' hyperthyroidism and ophthalmopathy. From that report: Most thyroid clonotypes expanded above 0.001 appeared in blood too.

Sequences were derived from peripheral blood mononuclear cells (PBMCs), sampled at new diagnosis, from a patient treated with antithyroid drugs. The receptor comes from a woman in her thirties with Graves disease.

In DNA form, the CDR3 reads TGTGCCAGCAGCAAAGCGGGAGGGCCGGGTGAGCAGTTCTTC. This codes for CASSKAGGPGEQFF. The chain employs TRBV3-1 and TRBJ2-1; 10 nucleotides agree with TRBD2. Germline V gene data show CDR1 as LGHDT and CDR2 as YNNKEL (reference sequence). The V gene end was trimmed by 5 bases and the J gene end by 9 bases; junction bases not matched to a gene: 7. This CDR3 comprises 14 residues.